Included here is one TCR beta chain sequence, with context. Its antigen is undetermined. This sample is drawn from a study of blood T cells in healthy people across ages. Whole-study findings and limits: Older individuals had lower TCR beta diversity per million T cells (the decline was roughly linear). Higher diversity and more naive CD4+ cells were features of long-lived donors, compared to aged donors.

Combining a sample-barcoded 5' primer with a J-beta primer mix, a second PCR ran for about 7 to 12 cycles. One entry per CDR3 protein, called by TCRdb with MiXCR from the 5' RACE reads. This sample has hundreds of thousands of distinct CDR3 sequences, with about 21% found just once. The germline gives CDR1 SGHRS, CDR2 YFSETQ. CDR3 length: 15 amino acids. V lost 2 bases and J 0 bases, leaving 10 bases between the germline ends. Sample donors were healthy Caucasian individuals that came from Russia, aged roughly 6 to 95. Per sample, a minimum of 6.5 million PBMCs were isolated. The sequenced sample was blood. The gene calls are TRBV5-1 and TRBJ2-3; no clear D gene. This TCR was sampled from a man in his 70s in good health. The CDR3 coding sequence is TGCGCCAGCAGCTTCGCGCGGTCTAGCACAGATACGCAGTATTTT. Translated, it gives CASSFARSSTDTQYF.